This paragraph reports one T cell receptor beta chain. Its antigen remains unidentified. No clone much larger than this one lies a single base away; base qualities are absent. Including the terminal cysteine and phenylalanine, the CDR3 comprises 16 residues. The only DNA kept is the CDR3, 48 bases in frame from the first base. Relative to germline, V is 0 bases shorter and J is 5 bases shorter, with 17 bases between their ends. From a lookup of the germline V gene, CDR1 and CDR2 are SGHRS and YFSETQ. The data were obtained in a study of CD8+ T cells in alopecia areata (dated by TCRdb to the late 2010s). In terms of the full investigation: The treated patients, all with moderate-to-severe alopecia areata, were enrolled in an open-label pilot trial of oral tofacitinib given at 5 to 10 mg twice daily. Tofacitinib was given for 6 to 18 months, followed by 6 months of follow-up off drug to assess delayed response and recurrence. High-throughput TCRbeta sequencing was used to examine T cell clonal expansion in alopecia areata in both the C3H/HeJ mouse model and human patients. Human TCRbeta sequencing covered scalp tissue and sorted CD4+ and CD8+ peripheral blood T cells from patchy and totalis/universalis alopecia areata patients and healthy controls. Tofacitinib-treated patients had biopsies at baseline and at 4 and 24 weeks of treatment, with a later scalp biopsy in several patients. Clonality in the scalp was compared among normal scalp (n=4), patchy alopecia areata scalp (n=8), and alopecia totalis/universalis scalp (n=8). The RNA source kit depended on sample type: the PAXgene miRNA kit for fixed scalp, the miRNeasy kit for PBMCs, and the RNeasy kit for mouse skin. TCRbeta CDR3 regions were amplified by immunoSEQ multiplex PCR with 35 Vbeta forward and 13 Jbeta reverse primers. Study-level results and caveats: Unlike mouse skin, which is dominated by gammadelta T cells, normal human skin has resident alphabeta T cells that are also sequenced, and this complicates analysis of the scalp TCR repertoire. Compared with normal scalp, lesional scalp, particularly in alopecia totalis/universalis, had higher clonality and more expanded CD8+ clones, which suggests antigenic drive. TCR sequences shared between patients were less clear than in mice, possibly partly because of HLA diversity in the patient population.

The time point label, read with the paper, signifies: baseline before oral tofacitinib. Lesional scalp punch biopsies and peripheral blood were obtained from alopecia areata patients. After PBMCs were isolated by density centrifugation and stained for CD3, CD4 and CD8, a FACSAria was used to sort CD4+ and CD8+ T cells. Receptor libraries were prepared by the immunoSEQ multiplex PCR assay. For TCR sequencing, RNA was extracted from every sample and reverse transcribed into cDNA to serve as template. First-strand cDNA was synthesized with SuperScript III using a 2:1 mix of oligo-dT and random hexamers. Amplification bias was assessed with a synthetic immune receptor repertoire, and residual bias was removed computationally. As for how the authors treated the data: Raw reads were preprocessed to remove errors, and CDR3 was defined according to IMGT conventions as the region from the conserved cysteine to phenylalanine. Clonality was computed by normalizing Shannon entropy by log2 of the number of productive unique TCRs and subtracting the result from 1. CD4 or CD8 identity of scalp clones was inferred by cross-referencing scalp TCRbeta sequences with sorted blood CD4 and CD8 repertoires. TCRdb carries this immuneACCESS record with in-frame sequences only. Its versions omit some clonotypes, under half of them owing to an unresolved V gene in the studies checked, with the rest unexplained. V and J calls and clone size are given by that table; D and trimming were obtained from the DNA. The sample data list some 170,000 clones, and approximately 62% of these were observed just once. The ten most abundant clones make up over 1.5% of the sample.

The rearranged segments are TRBV5-1 and TRBJ1-1; the D gene cannot be resolved reliably. Sequenced here: CD4+ T cells sorted from blood, sampled at week 0. The origin of this receptor is a human donor with alopecia areata. The sequence in DNA is TGCGCCAGCAGCTTGGTACCGGCCACCCCGGGGACTGAAGCTTTCTTT. Translated, this gives CASSLVPATPGTEAFF.